This T cell receptor (beta chain) was recorded in a study of glioma-infiltrating T cells. A note on this clonotype: What it recognizes is unknown. One end of the junction varies from germline; a read error may be responsible.

Amplification of TCR alpha and beta CDR3 regions from RNA used iRepertoire nested multiplex PCR. Input was roughly 100-450 ng of tissue mRNA or PBMC total RNA. TCRdb called the multiplex PCR reads again in MiXCR, with one record for every CDR3 protein. Among approximately 110,000 distinct CDR3 sequences listed, about 25% were seen once. Study-wide findings and caveats: Only very few CDR3 sequences appeared in both tissue and blood. Tissue-blood divergence was below expectation in non-neoplastic patients, above in gliomas.

This CDR3 has 15 residues. Germline lookup yields CDR1 LGHNA and CDR2 YNFKEQ. The clonotype originates from a human donor with low-grade glioma or glioblastoma, undergoing nonglioma brain surgery, or in good health (not recorded which). The chain has TRBV4-2 and TRBJ1-4; 8 nucleotides align to TRBD1. The sample comprised glioma tissue, nonneoplastic brain tissue, or PBMCs (not recorded which). The CDR3 DNA sequence: TGTGCCAGCAGCCCGACGGCAGGGGGCGCGGAAAAGCTGTTTTTT. Amino acid sequence: CASSPTAGGAEKLFF.